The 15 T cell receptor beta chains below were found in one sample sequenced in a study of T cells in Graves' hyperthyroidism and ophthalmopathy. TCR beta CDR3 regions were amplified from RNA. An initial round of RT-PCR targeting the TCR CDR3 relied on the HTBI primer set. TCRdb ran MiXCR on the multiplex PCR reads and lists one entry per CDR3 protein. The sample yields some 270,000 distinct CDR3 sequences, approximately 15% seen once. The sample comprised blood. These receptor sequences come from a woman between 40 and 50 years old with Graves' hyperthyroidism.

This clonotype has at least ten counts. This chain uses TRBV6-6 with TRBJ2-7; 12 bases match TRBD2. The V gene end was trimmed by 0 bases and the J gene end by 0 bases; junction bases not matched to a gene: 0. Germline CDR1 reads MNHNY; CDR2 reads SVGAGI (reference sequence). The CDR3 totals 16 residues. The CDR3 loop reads CASSYSGLAGSYEQYF. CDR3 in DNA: TGTGCCAGCAGTTACTCGGGACTAGCGGGCTCCTACGAGCAGTACTTC.

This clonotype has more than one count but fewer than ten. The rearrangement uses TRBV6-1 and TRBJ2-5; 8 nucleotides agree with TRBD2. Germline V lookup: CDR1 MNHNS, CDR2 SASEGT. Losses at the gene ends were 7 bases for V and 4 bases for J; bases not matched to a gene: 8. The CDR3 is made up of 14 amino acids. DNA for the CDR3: TGTGCCAGCACTAACGGGGGGGGACCAGAGACCCAGTACTTC. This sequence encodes CASTNGGGPETQYF.

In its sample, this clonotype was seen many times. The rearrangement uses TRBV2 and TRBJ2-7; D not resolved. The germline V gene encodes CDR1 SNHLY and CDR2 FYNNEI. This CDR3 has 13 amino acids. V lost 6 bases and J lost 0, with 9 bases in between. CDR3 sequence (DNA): TGTGCCAGCAGGCTATACGGCTCCTACGAGCAGTACTTC. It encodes CASRLYGSYEQYF.

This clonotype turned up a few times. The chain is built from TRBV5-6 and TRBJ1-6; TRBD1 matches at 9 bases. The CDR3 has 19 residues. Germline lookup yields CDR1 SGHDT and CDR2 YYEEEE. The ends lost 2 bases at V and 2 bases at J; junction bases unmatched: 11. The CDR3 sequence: CASSLRDRGSRTYNSPLHF. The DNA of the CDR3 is TGTGCCAGCAGCTTACGCGACAGGGGGAGTAGGACCTATAATTCACCCCTCCACTTT.

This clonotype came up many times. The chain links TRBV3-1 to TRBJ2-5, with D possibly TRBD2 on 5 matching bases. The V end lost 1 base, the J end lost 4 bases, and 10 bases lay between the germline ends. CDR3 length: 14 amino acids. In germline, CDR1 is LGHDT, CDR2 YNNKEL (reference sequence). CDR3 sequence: CASSQVGGGETQYF. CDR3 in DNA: TGTGCCAGCAGCCAAGTTGGAGGAGGAGAGACCCAGTACTTC.

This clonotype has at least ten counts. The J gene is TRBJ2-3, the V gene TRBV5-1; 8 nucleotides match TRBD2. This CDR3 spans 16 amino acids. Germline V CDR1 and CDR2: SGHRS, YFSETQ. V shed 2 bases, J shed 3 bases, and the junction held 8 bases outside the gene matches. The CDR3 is CASSFGPGLGTDTQYF. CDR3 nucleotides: TGCGCCAGCAGCTTCGGTCCGGGACTAGGTACAGATACGCAGTATTTT.

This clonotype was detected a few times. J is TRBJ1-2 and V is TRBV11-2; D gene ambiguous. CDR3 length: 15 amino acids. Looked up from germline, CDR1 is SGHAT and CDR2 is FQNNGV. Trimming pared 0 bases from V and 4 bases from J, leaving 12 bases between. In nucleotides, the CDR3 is TGTGCCAGCAGCTTAGAGTCGTCGGTACCCTATGGCTACACCTTC. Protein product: CASSLESSVPYGYTF.

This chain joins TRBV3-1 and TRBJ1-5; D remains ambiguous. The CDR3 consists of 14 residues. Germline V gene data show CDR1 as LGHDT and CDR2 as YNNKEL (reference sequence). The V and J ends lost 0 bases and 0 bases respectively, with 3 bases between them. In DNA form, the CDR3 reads TGTGCCAGCAGCCAAGAGAATAGCAATCAGCCCCAGCATTTT. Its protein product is CASSQENSNQPQHF.

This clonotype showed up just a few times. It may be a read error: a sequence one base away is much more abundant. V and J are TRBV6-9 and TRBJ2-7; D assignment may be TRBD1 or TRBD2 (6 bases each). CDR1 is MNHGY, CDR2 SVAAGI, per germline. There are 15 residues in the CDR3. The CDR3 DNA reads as TGTGCCGGCAGTTACGGGGGCGCAGGGCGCTACGAGCAGTACTTC. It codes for CAGSYGGAGRYEQYF.

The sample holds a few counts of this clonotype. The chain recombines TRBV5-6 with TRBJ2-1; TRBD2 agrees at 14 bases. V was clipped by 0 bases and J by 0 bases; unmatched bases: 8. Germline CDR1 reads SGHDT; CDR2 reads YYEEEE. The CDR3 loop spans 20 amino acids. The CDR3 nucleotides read TGTGCCAGCAGCTTGGAGTATAGGACTAGCGGGAGGCGCTCCTACAATGAGCAGTTCTTC. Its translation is CASSLEYRTSGRRSYNEQFF.

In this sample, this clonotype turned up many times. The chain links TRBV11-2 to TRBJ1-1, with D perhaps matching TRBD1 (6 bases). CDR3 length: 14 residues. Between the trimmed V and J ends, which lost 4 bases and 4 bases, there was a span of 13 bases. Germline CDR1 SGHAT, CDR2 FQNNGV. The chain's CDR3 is CASSYRVGGTEAFF. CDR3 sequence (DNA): TGTGCCAGCAGCTACAGGGTTGGGGGCACTGAAGCTTTCTTT. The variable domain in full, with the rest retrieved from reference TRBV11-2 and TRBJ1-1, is EAGVAQSPRYKIIEKRQSVAFWCNPISGHATLYWYQQILGQGPKLLIQFQNNGVVDDSQLPKDRFSAERLKGVDSTLKIQPAKLEDSAVYLCASSYRVGGTEAFFGQGTRLTVV.

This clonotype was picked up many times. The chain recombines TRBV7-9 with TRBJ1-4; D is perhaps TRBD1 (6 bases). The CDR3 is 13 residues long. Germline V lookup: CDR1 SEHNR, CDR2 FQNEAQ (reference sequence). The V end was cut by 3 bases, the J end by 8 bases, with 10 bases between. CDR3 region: CASSFQGKEKLFF. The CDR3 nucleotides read TGTGCCAGCAGCTTCCAGGGGAAGGAAAAACTGTTTTTT.

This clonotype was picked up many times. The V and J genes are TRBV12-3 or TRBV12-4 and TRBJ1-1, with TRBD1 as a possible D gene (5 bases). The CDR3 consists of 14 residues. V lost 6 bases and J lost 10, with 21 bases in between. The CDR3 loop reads CASSESQGGWGAFF. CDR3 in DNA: TGTGCCAGCAGCGAATCCCAGGGAGGGTGGGGAGCTTTCTTT.

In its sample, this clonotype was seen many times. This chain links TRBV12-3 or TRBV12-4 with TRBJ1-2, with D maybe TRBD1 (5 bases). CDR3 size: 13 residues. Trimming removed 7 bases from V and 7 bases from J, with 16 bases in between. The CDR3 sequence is CASIVGGNRGYTF. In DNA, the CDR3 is TGTGCCAGCATCGTGGGGGGGAACCGTGGCTACACCTTC.

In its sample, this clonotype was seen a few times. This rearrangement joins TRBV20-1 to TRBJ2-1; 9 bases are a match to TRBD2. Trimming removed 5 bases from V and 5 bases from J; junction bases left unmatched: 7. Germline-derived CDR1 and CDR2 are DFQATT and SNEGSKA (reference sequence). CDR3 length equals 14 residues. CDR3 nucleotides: TGCAGTGCTCCCAGCAGACTAGCGGACAATGAGCAGTTCTTC. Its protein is CSAPSRLADNEQFF.